The sequence of this T cell receptor beta chain was determined in a study of CXCR3-negative and CXCR3-positive naive CD8 T cells. Overall study context: Total TRB output reached 110 million to 150 million reads, about 1.5 +/- 0.3 million per library. Whole-study findings and limits: The authors found comparable surface CD5 between naive subsets and inferred TCR strength from TRB CDR3 properties. The study found more hydrophobic TRB CDR3s in CXCR3-positive naive cells than in CXCR3-negative naive cells. Memory CD8+ cells showed much lower diversity, while both naive subsets displayed comparably high diversity.

In the case of this clonotype: Its specificity is unknown.

CD45RO-CCR7+CD27+CD95- defined naive CD8+ T cells. The CDR3 covers 16 residues. Germline CDR1 reads LNHDA; CDR2 reads SQIVND (reference sequence). In preparing the TRB cDNA libraries, 5' RACE with UMI labels was used. TCRdb reprocessed the 5' RACE reads and reports one entry per CDR3 protein, with no DNA. This sample contains approximately 100,000 distinct CDR3 sequences. Material: naive CXCR3+ CD8+ T cells from blood. Indicated subset: CD45RO-CCR7+CD27+CD95- naive CD8+ T cells expressing CXCR3 (TNR3+). The rearrangement uses TRBV19 and TRBJ2-1; TCRdb's D call, TRBD1, is unchecked because there is no DNA. The TCR comes from a human donor in good health. Some clones in this sample may be carry-over from other donors' samples. CDR3 residues: CASTLVIAGADNEQFF.